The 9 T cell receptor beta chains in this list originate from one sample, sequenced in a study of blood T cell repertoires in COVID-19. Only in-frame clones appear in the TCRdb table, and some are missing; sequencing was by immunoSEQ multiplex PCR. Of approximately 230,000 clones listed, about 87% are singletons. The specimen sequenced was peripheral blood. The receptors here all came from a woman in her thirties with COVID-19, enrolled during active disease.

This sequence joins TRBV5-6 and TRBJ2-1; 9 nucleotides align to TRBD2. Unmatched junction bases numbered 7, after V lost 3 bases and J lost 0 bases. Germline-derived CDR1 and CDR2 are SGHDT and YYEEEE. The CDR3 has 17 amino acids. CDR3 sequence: CASSSTFSGSSYNEQFF. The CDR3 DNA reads TGTGCCAGCAGCTCAACCTTTAGCGGGAGCTCCTACAATGAGCAGTTCTTC.

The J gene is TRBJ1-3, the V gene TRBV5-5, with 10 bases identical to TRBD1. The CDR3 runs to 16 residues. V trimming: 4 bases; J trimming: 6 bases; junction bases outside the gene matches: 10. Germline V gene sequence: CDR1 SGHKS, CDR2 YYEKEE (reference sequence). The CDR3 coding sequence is TGTGCCAGCAGCCTGAATCCGGGACAGGGGCAAAACACCATATATTTT. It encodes CASSLNPGQGQNTIYF.

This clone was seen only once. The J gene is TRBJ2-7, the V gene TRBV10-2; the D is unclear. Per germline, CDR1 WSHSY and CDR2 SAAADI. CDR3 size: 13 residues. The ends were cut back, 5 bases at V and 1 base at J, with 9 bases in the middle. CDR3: CASSMTGSYEQYV. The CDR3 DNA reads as TGCGCCAGCAGTATGACTGGGTCCTACGAGCAGTACGTC.

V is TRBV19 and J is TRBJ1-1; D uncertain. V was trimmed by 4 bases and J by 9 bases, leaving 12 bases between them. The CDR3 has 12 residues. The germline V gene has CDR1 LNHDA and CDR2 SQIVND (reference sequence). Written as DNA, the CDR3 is TGTGCCAGTAGTACCCCCAGCGGGAAAGCTTTCTTT. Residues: CASSTPSGKAFF.

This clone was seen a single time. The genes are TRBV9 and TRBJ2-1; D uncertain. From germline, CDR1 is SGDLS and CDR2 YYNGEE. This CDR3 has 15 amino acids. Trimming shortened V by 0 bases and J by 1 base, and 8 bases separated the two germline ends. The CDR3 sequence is CASSVDWQSYNEQFF. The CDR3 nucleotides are TGTGCCAGCAGCGTAGATTGGCAATCCTACAATGAGCAGTTCTTC.

This CDR3 reads CASSQRSQGAGGNEQFF. The CDR3, as DNA: TGTGCCAGCAGCCAACGCTCCCAGGGGGCCGGCGGCAATGAGCAGTTCTTC. The chain employs TRBV7-9 and TRBJ2-1; 8 bases align to TRBD1. Germline lookup yields CDR1 SEHNR and CDR2 FQNEAQ (reference sequence). CDR3 length equals 17 residues. Trimming cost V 5 bases and J 6 bases; bases outside gene matches: 15.

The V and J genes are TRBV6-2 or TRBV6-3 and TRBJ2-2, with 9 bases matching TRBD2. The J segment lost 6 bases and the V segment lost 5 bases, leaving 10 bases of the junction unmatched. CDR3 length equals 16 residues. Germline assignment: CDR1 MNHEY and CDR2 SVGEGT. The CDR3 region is CASSDLGGRAPGELFF. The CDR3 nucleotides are TGTGCCAGCAGTGACCTAGGCGGGAGGGCCCCCGGGGAGCTGTTTTTT.

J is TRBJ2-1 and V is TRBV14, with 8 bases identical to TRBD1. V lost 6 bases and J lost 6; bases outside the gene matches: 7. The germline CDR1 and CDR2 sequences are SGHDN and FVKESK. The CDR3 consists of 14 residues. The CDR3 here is CASSWTGLRNEQFF. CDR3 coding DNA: TGTGCCAGCAGTTGGACAGGGCTTCGCAATGAGCAGTTCTTC.

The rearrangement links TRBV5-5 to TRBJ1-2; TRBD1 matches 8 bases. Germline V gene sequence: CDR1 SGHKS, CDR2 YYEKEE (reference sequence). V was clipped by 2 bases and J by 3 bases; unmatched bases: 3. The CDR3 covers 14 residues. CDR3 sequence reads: CASSFSTGDYGYTF. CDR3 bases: TGTGCCAGCAGCTTCTCGACAGGGGACTATGGCTACACCTTC.